This T cell receptor beta chain derives from a study of blood T cells in healthy people across ages (dated by TCRdb to the mid-2010s). Context from the whole study: In model experiments, template switching captured roughly one uniquely barcoded TCR beta cDNA molecule for every two T cells. To avoid experimental bias, donors of different ages were spread randomly across the sequencing lanes. To track age-related changes in TCR beta repertoire diversity, the study relied on deep sequencing normalized with unique cDNA molecular identifiers. Two additional independent replicas of 1 million unique cDNA reads from the same blood draw were analyzed for two donors (one aged 18 to 30 and one aged 80 or older). Four age groups were formed from the donors: young (average 16 years), middle-aged (approximately 39), aged (under 70) and long-lived (around 80). Points the paper makes about the study in general: There was a strong correlation between observed TCR beta diversity and the percentage of naive T cells measured by flow cytometry. Because the CMV infection status of the donors was unknown, age-related changes in expanded clonotypes may potentially have been confounded. Since profiling was done on bulk unsorted PBMCs, naive and antigen-experienced compartments could not be conclusively compared. Total diversity estimates from one million sequenced T cells were considered lower bounds and underestimates. Compared with the aged group, more naive CD4+ T cells, fewer expanded clones and increased TCR diversity were shown by the long-lived group, suggesting age selection. Observed TCR beta diversity per million T cells fell roughly linearly with age, and a significant reduction was already apparent by age roughly 40.

The library was built by means of 5' RACE. The sequencer listed for this sample is Illumina HiSeq 2500. A second PCR of roughly 6 to 12 cycles was run with a J-beta primer mix and a sample-barcoded 5' primer. A template-switch 5' adaptor carrying 12 random nucleotides introduced a unique molecular identifier onto each TCR beta cDNA molecule. At least 2.5 million CDR3-containing paired-end reads were obtained from each sample. The Mint cDNA synthesis kit, primed by a TRBC-specific oligonucleotide, was used to synthesize first-strand cDNA from all RNA. Following uracil-DNA glycosylase treatment, all cDNA underwent a first 18-cycle PCR with the universal primers M1SS and BC2_uni_R. The study's processing was this. For normalization, 1 million high-quality reads were randomly selected from each sample, with every read carrying a distinct molecular identifier. Reads with shared molecular identifiers were discarded instead of being binned into consensus sequences. MiTCR, set to a Q25 quality threshold and the strictest error-elimination algorithm, was used for CDR3 identification, clonotype clustering and error correction. A nonparametric unseen species model with Euler transformation was used to estimate a lower bound on total TCR beta diversity. TCRdb reran the public reads through fastp at Q25 and MiXCR, keeping productive beta chains. Records with the same CDR3 protein are collapsed into one entry carrying the most frequent genes and DNA. The V and J calls were determined by TCRdb, not by the authors. This sample gives about 1.4 million distinct CDR3 sequences in total; 45% to 70% of them show up just once. The ten largest clones represent approximately 7% of the sample.

Systemically healthy Caucasian individuals from Russia, about 38 in total and aged about 6 to 95 years, were included as donors. Each donor gave ten milliliters of peripheral blood, drawn into EDTA-treated Vacutainer tubes. PBMCs were isolated by Ficoll-Paque density-gradient centrifugation, with at least 6 million obtained per sample. Trizol reagent was used to extract total RNA from PBMCs, with at least 6 micrograms per sample. For every donor, an aliquot of PBMCs went through flow cytometry to measure the percentages of naive CD45RAhigh/CD27high T cells. This clonotype was observed a handful of times. Its antigen is not yet known. One base away there is no much larger clone; base qualities are not given. The source of this sequence is a man between 18 and 29 years old in good health. Sample: blood.

The DNA is as follows: TGCAGCGTTGGTACCAGGGGGCCAGATACGCAGTATTTT. The translation is CSVGTRGPDTQYF. The receptor chain draws on TRBV29-1 and TRBJ2-3, with 8 bases aligning to TRBD1. The germline V gene provides CDR1 SQVTM and CDR2 ANQGSEA. V loses 4 bases at its end and J loses 4 bases; junction bases beyond the gene matches: 4. Spanning cysteine to phenylalanine, the CDR3 consists of 13 amino acids. The entry retains the CDR3 DNA only, 39 bases that are in frame from base 1.